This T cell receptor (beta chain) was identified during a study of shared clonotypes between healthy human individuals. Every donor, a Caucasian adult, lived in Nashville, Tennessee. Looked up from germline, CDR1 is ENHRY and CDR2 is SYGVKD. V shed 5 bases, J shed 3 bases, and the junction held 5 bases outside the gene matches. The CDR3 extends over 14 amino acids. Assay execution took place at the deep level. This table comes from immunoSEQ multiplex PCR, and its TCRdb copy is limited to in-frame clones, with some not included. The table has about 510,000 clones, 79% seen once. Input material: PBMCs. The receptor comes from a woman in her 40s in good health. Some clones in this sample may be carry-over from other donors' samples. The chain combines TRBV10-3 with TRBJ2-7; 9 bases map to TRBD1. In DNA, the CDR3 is TGTGCCATCAGTTACACAGGGGGCCTCTACGAGCAGTACTTC. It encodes CAISYTGGLYEQYF.